This record covers a single T cell receptor beta chain. The target antigen is unknown. The sample belongs to a study of Ad26.COV2.S vaccination and SARS-CoV-2 variants. The method was immunoSEQ multiplex PCR; TCRdb's version includes in-frame clones alone and lacks a portion of them. This sample carries some 190,000 clones, 70% to 90% of them seen once, and the ten largest clones take under 7.5%. The germline gives CDR1 MNHEY, CDR2 SMNVEV (reference sequence). Trimming stripped 8 bases from V and 6 bases from J, with 11 bases between. This CDR3 comprises 12 residues. Study results and limitations: Possibly, TCR breadth and depth analyses underestimated total T cell responses.

This specimen consisted of peripheral blood, obtained after recovery from COVID-19. The clonotype comes from a human donor who had recovered from COVID-19. The V call is TRBV27, the J call TRBJ2-1; D not certain. The CDR3 bases are TGTGCCAGCGGATTAGGGTCCAATGAGCAGTTCTTC. Translating gives CASGLGSNEQFF.